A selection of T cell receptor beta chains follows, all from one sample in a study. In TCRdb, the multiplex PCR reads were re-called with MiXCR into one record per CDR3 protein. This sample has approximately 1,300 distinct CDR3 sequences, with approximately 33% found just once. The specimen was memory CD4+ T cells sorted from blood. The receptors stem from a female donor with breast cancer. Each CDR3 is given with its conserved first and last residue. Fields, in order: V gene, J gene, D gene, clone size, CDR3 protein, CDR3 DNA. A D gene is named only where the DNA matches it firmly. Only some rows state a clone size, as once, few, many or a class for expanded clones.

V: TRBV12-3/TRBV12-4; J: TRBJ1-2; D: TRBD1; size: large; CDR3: CASSAGQGSGYGYTF; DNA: TGTGCCAGCAGTGCGGGACAGGGTAGCGGCTATGGCTACACCTTC
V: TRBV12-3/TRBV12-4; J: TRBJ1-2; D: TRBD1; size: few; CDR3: CASIQGQNYGYTF; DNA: TGTGCCAGCATCCAGGGACAGAACTATGGCTACACCTTC
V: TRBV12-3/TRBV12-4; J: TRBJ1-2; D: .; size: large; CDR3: CASSLSANYGYTF; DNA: TGTGCCAGCAGTTTGTCTGCTAACTATGGCTACACCTTC
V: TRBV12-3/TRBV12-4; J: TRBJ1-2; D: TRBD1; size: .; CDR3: CASSKGQGHGYTF; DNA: TGTGCCAGCAGTAAGGGACAGGGCCATGGCTACACCTTC
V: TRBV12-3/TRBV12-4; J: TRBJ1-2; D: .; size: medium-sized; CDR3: CASSPLGGYGYTF; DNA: TGTGCCAGCAGCCCACTGGGAGGGTATGGCTACACCTTC
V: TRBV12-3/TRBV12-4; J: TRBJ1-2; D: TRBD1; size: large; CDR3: CASSTTGDESGYTF; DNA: TGTGCCAGCAGTACGACAGGGGACGAGAGCGGCTACACCTTC
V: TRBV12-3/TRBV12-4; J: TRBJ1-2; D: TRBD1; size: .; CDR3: CASSRQGQGHGYTF; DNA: TGTGCCAGCAGCCGCCAGGGACAGGGCCATGGCTACACCTTC
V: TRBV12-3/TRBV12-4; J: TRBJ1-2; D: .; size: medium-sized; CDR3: CASRPRIYFRYGYTF; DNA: TGTGCCAGCAGACCCCGAATTTATTTTCGCTATGGCTACACCTTC
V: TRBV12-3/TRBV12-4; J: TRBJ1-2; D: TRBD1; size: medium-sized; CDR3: CASSLTTTGRGYTF; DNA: TGTGCCAGCAGTTTGACGACGACAGGGAGAGGCTACACCTTC
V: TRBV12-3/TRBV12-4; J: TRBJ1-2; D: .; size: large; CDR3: CASSFAEVGYTF; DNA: TGTGCCAGCAGTTTTGCGGAGGTTGGCTACACCTTC
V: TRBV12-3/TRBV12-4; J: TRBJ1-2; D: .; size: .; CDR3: CASRSSGETGHYTF; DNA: TGTGCCAGCAGGTCCTCCGGGGAGACCGGACACTACACCTTC
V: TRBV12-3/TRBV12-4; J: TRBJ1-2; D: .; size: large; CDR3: CASSTGNYGYTF; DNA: TGTGCCAGCAGTACGGGGAACTATGGCTACACCTTC
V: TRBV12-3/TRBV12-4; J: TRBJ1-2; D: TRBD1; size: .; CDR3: CASTWDRGSSYGYTF; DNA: TGTGCCAGCACCTGGGACAGGGGTAGTTCCTATGGCTACACCTTC
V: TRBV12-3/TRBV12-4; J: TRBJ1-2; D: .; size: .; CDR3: CASSLGSLDYGYTF; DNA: TGTGCCAGCAGCCTCGGCTCGCTCGACTATGGCTACACCTTC
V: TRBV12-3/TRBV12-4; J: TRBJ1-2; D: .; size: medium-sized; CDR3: CASSLEVSYGYTF; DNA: TGTGCCAGCAGTTTGGAGGTTAGCTATGGCTACACCTTC
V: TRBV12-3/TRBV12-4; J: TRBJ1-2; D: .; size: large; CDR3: CASSSPVEVGYTF; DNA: TGTGCCAGCAGTTCGCCCGTGGAGGTTGGCTACACCTTC
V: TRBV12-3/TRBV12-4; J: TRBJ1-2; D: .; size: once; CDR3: CASSLRQGYYGYTF; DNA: TGTGCCAGCAGTTTACGCCAGGGGTACTATGGCTACACCTTC
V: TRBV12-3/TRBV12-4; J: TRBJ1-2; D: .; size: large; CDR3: CASRDLRGPSGYGYTF; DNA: TGTGCCAGCAGGGACCTTCGGGGACCGTCCGGCTATGGCTACACCTTC
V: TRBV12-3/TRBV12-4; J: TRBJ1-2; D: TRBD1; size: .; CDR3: CASTIGDRGRLHGYTF; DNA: TGTGCCAGCACGATCGGGGACAGGGGAAGACTCCATGGCTACACCTTC
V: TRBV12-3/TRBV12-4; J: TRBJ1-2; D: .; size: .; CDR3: CASSPGETGHYTF; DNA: TGTGCCAGCAGCCCCGGGGAGACCGGACACTACACCTTC
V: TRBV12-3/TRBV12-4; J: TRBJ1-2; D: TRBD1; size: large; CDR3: CASITTGTGSYGYTF; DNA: TGTGCCAGCATCACTACCGGGACAGGGTCCTATGGCTACACCTTC
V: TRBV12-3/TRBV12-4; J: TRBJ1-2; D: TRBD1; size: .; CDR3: CASRLGQGSGYTF; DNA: TGTGCCAGTCGTTTGGGACAGGGATCTGGCTACACCTTC
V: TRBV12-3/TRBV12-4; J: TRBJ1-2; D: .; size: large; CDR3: CASSLDANYGYTF; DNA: TGTGCCAGCAGTTTAGACGCTAACTATGGCTACACCTTC
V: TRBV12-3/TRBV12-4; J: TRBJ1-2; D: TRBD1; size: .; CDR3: CASRRTGRVYGYTF; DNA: TGTGCCAGCAGGCGGACAGGGAGGGTCTATGGCTACACCTTC
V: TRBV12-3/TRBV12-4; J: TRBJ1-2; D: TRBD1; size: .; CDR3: CASSIRDRDVYGYTF; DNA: TGTGCCAGCAGTATACGGGACAGGGATGTCTATGGCTACACCTTC
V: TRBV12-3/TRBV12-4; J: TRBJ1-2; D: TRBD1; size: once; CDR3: CASSSRPGQVYGYTF; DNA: TGTGCCAGCAGTTCAAGACCGGGACAGGTGTATGGCTACACCTTC
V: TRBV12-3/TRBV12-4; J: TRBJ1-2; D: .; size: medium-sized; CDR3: CASSLRGGNYGYTF; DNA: TGTGCCAGCAGTTTGCGGGGAGGAAACTATGGCTACACCTTC
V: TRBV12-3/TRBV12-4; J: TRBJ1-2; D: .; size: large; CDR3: CASSPPGLLADYGYTF; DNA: TGTGCCAGCAGTCCACCGGGACTCCTCGCCGACTATGGCTACACCTTC
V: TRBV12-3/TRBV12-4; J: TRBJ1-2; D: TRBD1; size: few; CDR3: CASSRQGYGYTF; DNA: TGTGCCAGCAGTCGACAGGGCTATGGCTACACCTTC
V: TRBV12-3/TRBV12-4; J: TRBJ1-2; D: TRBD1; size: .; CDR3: CASSETGPNYGYTF; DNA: TGTGCCAGCAGTGAGACAGGGCCTAACTATGGCTACACCTTC
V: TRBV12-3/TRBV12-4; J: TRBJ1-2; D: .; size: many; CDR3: CASSLNGYTF; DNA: TGTGCCAGCAGTTTAAACGGCTACACCTTC
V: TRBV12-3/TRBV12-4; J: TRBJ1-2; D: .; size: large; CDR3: CASTTGQGNYGYTF; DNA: TGTGCCAGCACTACCGGGCAGGGGAACTATGGCTACACCTTC
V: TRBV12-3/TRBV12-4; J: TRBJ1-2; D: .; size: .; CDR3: CASSLNQGRSYGYTF; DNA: TGTGCCAGCAGTTTAAATCAGGGGCGCTCCTATGGCTACACCTTC
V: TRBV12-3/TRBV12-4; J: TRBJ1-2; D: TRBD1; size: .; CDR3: CASSRQGQGSDGYTF; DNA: TGTGCCAGCAGCCGCCAGGGACAGGGATCCGATGGCTACACCTTC
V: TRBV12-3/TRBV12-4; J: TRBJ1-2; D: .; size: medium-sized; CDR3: CASSFGVLGTRRSGYTF; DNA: TGTGCCAGCAGTTTTGGGGTGTTGGGCACCCGTCGGAGTGGCTACACCTTC
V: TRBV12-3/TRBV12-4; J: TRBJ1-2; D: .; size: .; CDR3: CASSYYNYGYTF; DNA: TGTGCCAGCAGCTACTATAACTATGGCTACACCTTC
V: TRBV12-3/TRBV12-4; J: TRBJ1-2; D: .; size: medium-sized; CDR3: CASSAQILYGYTF; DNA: TGTGCCAGCAGTGCACAGATTCTCTATGGCTACACCTTC
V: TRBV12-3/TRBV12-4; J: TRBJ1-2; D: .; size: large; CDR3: CASSGQWNGYTF; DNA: TGTGCCAGCAGTGGACAGTGGAATGGCTACACCTTC
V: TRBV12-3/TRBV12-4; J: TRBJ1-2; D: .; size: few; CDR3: CASSSRDGYTF; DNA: TGTGCCAGCAGTAGCAGGGATGGCTACACCTTC
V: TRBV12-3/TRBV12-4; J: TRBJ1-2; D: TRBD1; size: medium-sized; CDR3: CASSLDRAFYGYTF; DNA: TGTGCCAGCAGCCTAGACAGGGCCTTCTATGGCTACACCTTC
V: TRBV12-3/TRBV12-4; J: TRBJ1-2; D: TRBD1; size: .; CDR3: CASSLRTGVGYTF; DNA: TGTGCCAGCAGTCTACGGACAGGGGTGGGCTACACCTTC
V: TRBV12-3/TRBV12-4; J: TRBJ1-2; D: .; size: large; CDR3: CASSFPYGYTF; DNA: TGTGCCAGCAGTTTCCCCTATGGCTACACCTTC
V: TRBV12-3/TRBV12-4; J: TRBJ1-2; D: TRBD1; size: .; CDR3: CASSSRDSVSGYTF; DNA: TGTGCCAGCAGTTCACGGGACAGCGTATCTGGCTACACCTTC
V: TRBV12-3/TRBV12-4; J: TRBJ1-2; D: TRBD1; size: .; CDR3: CASSTGQAGYTF; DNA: TGTGCCAGCAGTACGGGACAGGCAGGCTACACCTTC
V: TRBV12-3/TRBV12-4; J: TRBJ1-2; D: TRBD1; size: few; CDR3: CASSAGQGHGYTF; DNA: TGTGCCAGCAGTGCGGGACAGGGCCATGGCTACACCTTC
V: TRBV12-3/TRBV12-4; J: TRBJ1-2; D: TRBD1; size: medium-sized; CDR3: CASSRDRRDRGDYGYTF; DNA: TGTGCCAGCAGTAGAGACCGCCGGGACAGGGGCGACTATGGCTACACCTTC
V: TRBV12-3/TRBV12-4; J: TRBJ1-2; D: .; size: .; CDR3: CASSRDAGDGYTF; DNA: TGTGCCAGCAGTCGGGACGCAGGTGATGGCTACACCTTC
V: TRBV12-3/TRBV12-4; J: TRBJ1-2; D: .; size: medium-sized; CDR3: CASSLGSEGYGYTF; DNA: TGTGCCAGCAGCCTCGGCTCGGAGGGCTATGGCTACACCTTC
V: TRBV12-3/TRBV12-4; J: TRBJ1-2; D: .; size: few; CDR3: CASSLRGDYGYTF; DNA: TGTGCCAGCAGTTTGAGAGGGGACTATGGCTACACCTTC
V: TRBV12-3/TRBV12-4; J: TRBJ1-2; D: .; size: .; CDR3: CASSRDVLGGHYGYTF; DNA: TGTGCCAGCAGCCGGGACGTTCTCGGCGGCCACTATGGCTACACCTTC
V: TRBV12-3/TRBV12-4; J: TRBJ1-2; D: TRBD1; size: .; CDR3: CASRRDRGPSNYGYTF; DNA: TGTGCCAGCAGACGGGACAGAGGTCCTTCTAACTATGGCTACACCTTC
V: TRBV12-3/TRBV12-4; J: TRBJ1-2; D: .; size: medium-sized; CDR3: CASSLNQGRGYGYTF; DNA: TGTGCCAGCAGTTTAAATCAGGGGCGCGGCTATGGCTACACCTTC
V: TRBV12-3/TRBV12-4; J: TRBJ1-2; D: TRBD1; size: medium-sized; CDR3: CASSYRTGINYGYTF; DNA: TGTGCCAGCAGCTACCGGACAGGGATTAACTATGGCTACACCTTC
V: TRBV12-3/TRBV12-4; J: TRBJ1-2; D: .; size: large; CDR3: CASSGRGGYTF; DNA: TGTGCCAGCAGCGGGCGAGGAGGCTACACCTTC
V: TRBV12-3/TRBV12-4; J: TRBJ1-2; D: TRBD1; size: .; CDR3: CASSPDRGGGYTF; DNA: TGTGCCAGCAGTCCGGACAGGGGAGGTGGCTACACCTTC
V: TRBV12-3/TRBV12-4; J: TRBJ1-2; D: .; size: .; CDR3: CASSLEELTGYTF; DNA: TGTGCCAGCAGTTTGGAAGAATTGACTGGCTACACCTTC
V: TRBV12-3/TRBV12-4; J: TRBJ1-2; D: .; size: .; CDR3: CATRMPGVGYTF; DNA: TGTGCCACCCGCATGCCAGGGGTCGGCTACACCTTC
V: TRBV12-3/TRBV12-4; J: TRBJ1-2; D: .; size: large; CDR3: CASSLRTANYGYTF; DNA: TGTGCCAGCAGTTTAAGGACAGCTAACTATGGCTACACCTTC